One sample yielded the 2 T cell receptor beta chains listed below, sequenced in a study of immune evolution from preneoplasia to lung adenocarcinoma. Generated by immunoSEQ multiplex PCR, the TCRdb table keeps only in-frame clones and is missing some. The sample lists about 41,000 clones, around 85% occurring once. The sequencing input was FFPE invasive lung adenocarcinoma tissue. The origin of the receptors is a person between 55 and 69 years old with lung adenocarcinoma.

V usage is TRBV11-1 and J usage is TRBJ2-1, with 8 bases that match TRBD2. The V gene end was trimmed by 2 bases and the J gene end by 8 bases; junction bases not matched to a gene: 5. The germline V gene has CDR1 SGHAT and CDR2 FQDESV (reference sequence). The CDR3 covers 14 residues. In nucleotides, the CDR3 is TGTGCCAGCAGCTTACGACTAGCGAACGATGAGCAGTTCTTC. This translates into CASSLRLANDEQFF.

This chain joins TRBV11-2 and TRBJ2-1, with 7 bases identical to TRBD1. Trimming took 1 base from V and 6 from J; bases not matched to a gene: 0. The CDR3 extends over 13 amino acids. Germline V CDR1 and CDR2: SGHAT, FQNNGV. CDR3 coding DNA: TGTGCCAGCAGCTTAGGACAGGGCAATGAGCAGTTCTTC. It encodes CASSLGQGNEQFF. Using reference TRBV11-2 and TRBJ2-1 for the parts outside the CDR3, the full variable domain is EAGVAQSPRYKIIEKRQSVAFWCNPISGHATLYWYQQILGQGPKLLIQFQNNGVVDDSQLPKDRFSAERLKGVDSTLKIQPAKLEDSAVYLCASSLGQGNEQFFGPGTRLTVL.